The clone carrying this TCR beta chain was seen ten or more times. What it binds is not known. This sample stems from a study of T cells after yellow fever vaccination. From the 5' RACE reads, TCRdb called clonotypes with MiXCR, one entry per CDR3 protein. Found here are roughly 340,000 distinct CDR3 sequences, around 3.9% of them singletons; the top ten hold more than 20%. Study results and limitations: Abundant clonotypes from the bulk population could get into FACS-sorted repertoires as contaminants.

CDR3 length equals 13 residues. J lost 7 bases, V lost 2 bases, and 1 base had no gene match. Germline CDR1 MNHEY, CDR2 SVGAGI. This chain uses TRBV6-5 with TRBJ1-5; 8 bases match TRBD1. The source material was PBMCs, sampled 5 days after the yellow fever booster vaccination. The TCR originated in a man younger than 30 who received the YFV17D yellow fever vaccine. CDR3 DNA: TGTGCCAGCAGTTACGGACAGGGACAGCCCCAGCATTTT. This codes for CASSYGQGQPQHF.